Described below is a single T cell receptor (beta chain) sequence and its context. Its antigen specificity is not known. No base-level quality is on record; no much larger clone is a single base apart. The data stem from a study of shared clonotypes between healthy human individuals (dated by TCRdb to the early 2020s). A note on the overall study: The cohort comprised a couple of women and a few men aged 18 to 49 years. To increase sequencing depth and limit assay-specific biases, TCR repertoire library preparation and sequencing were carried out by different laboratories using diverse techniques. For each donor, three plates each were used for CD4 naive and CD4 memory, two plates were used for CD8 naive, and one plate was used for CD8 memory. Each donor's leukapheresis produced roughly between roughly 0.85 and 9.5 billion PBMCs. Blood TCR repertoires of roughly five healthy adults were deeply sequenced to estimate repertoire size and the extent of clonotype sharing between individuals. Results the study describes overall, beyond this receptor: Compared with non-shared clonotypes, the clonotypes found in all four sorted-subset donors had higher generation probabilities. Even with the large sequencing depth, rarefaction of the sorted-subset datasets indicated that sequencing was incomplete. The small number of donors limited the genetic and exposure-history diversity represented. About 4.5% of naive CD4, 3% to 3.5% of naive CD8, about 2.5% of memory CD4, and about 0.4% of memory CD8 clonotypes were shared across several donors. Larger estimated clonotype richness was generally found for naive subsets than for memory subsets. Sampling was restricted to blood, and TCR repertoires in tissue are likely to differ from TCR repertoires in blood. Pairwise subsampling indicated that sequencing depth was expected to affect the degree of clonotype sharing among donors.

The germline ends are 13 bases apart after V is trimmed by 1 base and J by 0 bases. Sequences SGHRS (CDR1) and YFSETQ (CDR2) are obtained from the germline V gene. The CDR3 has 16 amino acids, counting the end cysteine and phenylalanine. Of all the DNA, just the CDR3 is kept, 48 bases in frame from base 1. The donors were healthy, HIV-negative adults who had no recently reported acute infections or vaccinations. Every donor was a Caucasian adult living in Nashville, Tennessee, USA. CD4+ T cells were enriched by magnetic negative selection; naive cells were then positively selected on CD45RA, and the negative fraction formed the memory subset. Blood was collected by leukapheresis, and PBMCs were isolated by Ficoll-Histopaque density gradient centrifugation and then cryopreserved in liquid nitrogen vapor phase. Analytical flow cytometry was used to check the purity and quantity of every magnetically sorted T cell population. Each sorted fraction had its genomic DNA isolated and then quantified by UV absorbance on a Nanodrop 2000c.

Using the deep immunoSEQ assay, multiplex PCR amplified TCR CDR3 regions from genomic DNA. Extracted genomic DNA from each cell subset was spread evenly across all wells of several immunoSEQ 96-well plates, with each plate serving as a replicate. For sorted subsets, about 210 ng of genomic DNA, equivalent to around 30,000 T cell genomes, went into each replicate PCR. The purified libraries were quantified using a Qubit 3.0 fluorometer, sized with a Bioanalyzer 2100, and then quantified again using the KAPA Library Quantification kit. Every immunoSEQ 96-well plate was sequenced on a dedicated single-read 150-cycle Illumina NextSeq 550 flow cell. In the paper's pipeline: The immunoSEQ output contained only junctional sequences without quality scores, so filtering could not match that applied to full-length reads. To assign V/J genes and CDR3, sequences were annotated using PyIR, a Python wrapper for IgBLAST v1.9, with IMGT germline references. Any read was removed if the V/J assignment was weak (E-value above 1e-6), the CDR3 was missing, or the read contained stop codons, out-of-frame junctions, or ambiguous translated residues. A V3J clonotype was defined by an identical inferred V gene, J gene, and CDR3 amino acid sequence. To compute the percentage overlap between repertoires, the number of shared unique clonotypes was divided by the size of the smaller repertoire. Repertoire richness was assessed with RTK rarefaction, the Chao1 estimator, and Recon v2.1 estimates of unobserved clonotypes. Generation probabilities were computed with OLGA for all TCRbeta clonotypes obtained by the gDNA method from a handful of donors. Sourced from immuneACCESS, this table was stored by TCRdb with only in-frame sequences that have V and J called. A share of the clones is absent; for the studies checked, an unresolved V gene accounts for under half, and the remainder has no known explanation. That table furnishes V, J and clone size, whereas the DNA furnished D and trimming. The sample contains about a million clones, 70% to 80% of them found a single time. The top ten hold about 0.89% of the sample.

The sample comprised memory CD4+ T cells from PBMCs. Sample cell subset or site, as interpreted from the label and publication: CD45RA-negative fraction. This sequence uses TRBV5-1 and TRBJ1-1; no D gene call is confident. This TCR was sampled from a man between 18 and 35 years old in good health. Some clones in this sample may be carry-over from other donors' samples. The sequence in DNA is TGCGCCAGCAGCTTGATATCTTTTTCAGTGAACACTGAAGCTTTCTTT. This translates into CASSLISFSVNTEAFF.